These 13 T cell receptor beta chains were all obtained from the same sample, sequenced in a study of technical replicates of blood from a handful of donors. Using immunoSEQ multiplex PCR, the repertoire was profiled, and TCRdb retains in-frame clones only, with some absent. Among about 75,000 clones, 95% to 98% were seen once, and the ten largest hold under 0.3%. The sequencing input was T cells isolated from PBMCs. The receptors come from a human donor in good health.

The CDR3 sequence is CASSGGISTDTQYF. The CDR3 DNA reads as TGTGCCAGCAGTGGAGGGATTAGCACAGATACGCAGTATTTT. V gene TRBV6-1 combines with J gene TRBJ2-3; maybe TRBD2 (5 bases). Germline-derived CDR1 and CDR2 are MNHNS and SASEGT. The CDR3 extends over 14 amino acids. Trimming stripped 4 bases from V and 0 bases from J, with 8 bases between.

The V call is TRBV27, the J call TRBJ2-5; 8 nucleotides agree with TRBD2. CDR3 size: 15 residues. Germline V lookup: CDR1 MNHEY, CDR2 SMNVEV (reference sequence). V lost 6 bases to trimming and J lost 5 bases; unmatched junction nucleotides: 11. The CDR3 is CASRIGSGSGETQYF. For the CDR3, the DNA is TGTGCCAGCAGAATCGGGAGCGGGAGCGGTGAGACCCAGTACTTC.

The rearrangement uses TRBV11-3 and TRBJ2-2; D unresolved. V was pared by 5 bases and J by 4 bases, with 8 bases between. The CDR3 has 13 amino acids. Germline CDR1 SGHNT, CDR2 YENEEA. CDR3 in DNA: TGTGCCAGCAGCCCCCTTCGCACCGGGGAGCTGTTTTTT. It encodes CASSPLRTGELFF. Drawing the rest from reference TRBV11-3 and TRBJ2-2, the complete variable domain is EAGVVQSPRYKIIEKKQPVAFWCNPISGHNTLYWYLQNLGQGPELLIRYENEEAVDDSQLPKDRFSAERLKGVDSTLKIQPAELGDSAVYLCASSPLRTGELFFGEGSRLTVL.

V gene TRBV19 combines with J gene TRBJ1-2; D unresolved. The CDR3 totals 12 residues. CDR1 is LNHDA, CDR2 SQIVND, per germline (reference sequence). V was pared by 5 bases and J by 6 bases, with 10 bases between. CDR3 DNA: TGTGCCAGTAGTCTCGGGTCAGATGGCTACACCTTC. It encodes CASSLGSDGYTF.

V gene TRBV7-9 combines with J gene TRBJ2-1; 12 bases align to TRBD2. J gave up 3 bases and V 5 bases, and 2 bases lay outside the gene matches. CDR1 SEHNR and CDR2 FQNEAQ come from the germline V gene (reference sequence). The CDR3 covers 15 residues. In nucleotides, the CDR3 is TGTGCCAGCAGCAGGACTAGCGGGGACTACAATGAGCAGTTCTTC. Protein: CASSRTSGDYNEQFF.

The chain uses TRBV2 and TRBJ2-1; 11 bases agree with TRBD2. CDR1 SNHLY and CDR2 FYNNEI come from the germline V gene. The CDR3 consists of 15 residues. V was pared by 10 bases and J by 7 bases, with 12 bases of the junction left unmatched. The CDR3: CAIKAGLAVFNEQFF. In DNA form, the CDR3 reads TGTGCCATCAAGGCGGGACTAGCGGTTTTTAATGAGCAGTTCTTC.

The chain is built from TRBV5-8 and TRBJ1-2; D remains ambiguous. Trimming took off 10 bases at V and 8 bases at J, with 21 bases between the two ends. The length of the CDR3 is 13 residues. Germline CDR1 reads SGHTS; CDR2 reads YDEGEE. The CDR3 region has the DNA TGTGCCCCCTATGCGGTTAAAGTGTTGGGCTACACCTTC. As protein: CAPYAVKVLGYTF.

This rearrangement joins TRBV6-1 to TRBJ2-6; the D gene is possibly TRBD1 (6 bases). The CDR3 totals 17 residues. V was cut by 4 bases and J by 2 bases, with 15 bases left in between. Germline CDR1 is MNHNS and CDR2 is SASEGT. The CDR3 bases are TGTGCCAGCAGTGTGGGGGCTAATCCTACTGGGGCCAACGTCCTGACTTTC. This codes for CASSVGANPTGANVLTF.

This chain links TRBV4-3 with TRBJ1-1; the match to TRBD1 covers 10 bases. CDR1 and CDR2 from the germline V gene are LGHNA and YSLEER. V lost 5 bases, J lost 0 bases, and 6 bases stayed unmatched. The CDR3 consists of 16 residues. The CDR3 loop is CASSSDRGSVNTEAFF. The CDR3 nucleotides read TGCGCCAGCAGCTCGGACAGGGGGTCAGTGAACACTGAAGCTTTCTTT.

J is TRBJ2-7 and V is TRBV12-1; TRBD2, the table's D call, was not compared with the DNA. TRBV12-1 is described as a pseudogene. CDR3 length equals 14 residues. This CDR3 is CASSARDWPYEQYF. The CDR3 region has the DNA TGTGCCAGCAGCGCCCGGGACTGGCCCTACGAGCAGTACTTC.

The chain joins TRBV28 to TRBJ2-7, with 9 bases fitting TRBD2. The CDR3 is 13 amino acids. Trimming at V came to 6 bases and at J to 6 bases, leaving 6 bases not matched to a gene. Germline lookup yields CDR1 MDHEN and CDR2 SYDVKM. The CDR3 region is CASRLAGEREQYF. CDR3 sequence (DNA): TGTGCCAGCAGATTAGCGGGAGAACGCGAGCAGTACTTC.

This chain joins TRBV11-2 and TRBJ2-2; perhaps TRBD2 as D (5 bases). The CDR3 is 14 residues long. V lost 6 bases and J 5 bases, leaving 13 bases between the germline ends. Germline CDR1 and CDR2: SGHAT and FQNNGV. CDR3 sequence reads: CASRRATTTGELFF. CDR3 in DNA: TGTGCCAGCAGGAGGGCTACAACTACCGGGGAGCTGTTTTTT.

The V and J genes are TRBV10-1 and TRBJ2-7; TRBD1 matches at 10 bases. CDR3 length: 15 residues. The V gene end was trimmed by 5 bases and the J gene end by 6 bases; junction bases not matched to a gene: 10. Germline loops: CDR1 WNHNN, CDR2 SYGVQD (reference sequence). The CDR3 is CASSPGTGVLGEQYF. DNA for the CDR3: TGCGCCAGCAGTCCCGGGACAGGGGTGTTGGGCGAGCAGTACTTC.